This entry lists 11 T cell receptor beta chains sequenced from one sample in a study of blood T cell repertoires in COVID-19. Assay used: immunoSEQ multiplex PCR; TCRdb lists only in-frame clones, some missing. The sample includes around 180,000 clones, 83% of them seen just once. The sample comprised peripheral blood. The receptors come from a human donor in a cohort sampled during active COVID-19.

This chain links TRBV28 with TRBJ1-1; D is undetermined. Germline assignment: CDR1 MDHEN and CDR2 SYDVKM. Trimming pared 7 bases from V and 5 bases from J, leaving 11 bases between. The CDR3 extends over 12 amino acids. DNA of the CDR3: TGTGCCAGCACTATCGGTCGAACTGAAGCTTTCTTT. Translating it yields CASTIGRTEAFF.

This rearrangement joins TRBV7-2 to TRBJ2-3; TRBD2 matches at 7 bases. Germline CDR1 and CDR2: SGHTA and FQGNSA. The length of the CDR3 is 15 residues. Trimming at V came to 8 bases and at J to 0 bases, leaving 8 bases not matched to a gene. CDR3 loop: CASHSGATSTDTQYF. The CDR3 bases are TGTGCCAGCCACAGCGGGGCTACAAGCACAGATACGCAGTATTTT.

The rearrangement uses TRBV2 and TRBJ2-7; TRBD2 matches 9 bases. CDR3 size: 14 residues. Trimming removed 4 bases from V and 7 bases from J; junction bases left unmatched: 8. CDR1 and CDR2 from the germline V gene are SNHLY and FYNNEI. CDR3 sequence (DNA): TGTGCCAGCAGTGGACTAGCGGTAACGGGGGAGCAGTACTTC. This gives the protein CASSGLAVTGEQYF.

This chain joins TRBV10-3 and TRBJ2-6; D is possibly TRBD1 (5 bases). V was pared by 6 bases and J by 0 bases, with 9 bases between. Germline values: CDR1 ENHRY, CDR2 SYGVKD. The CDR3 consists of 15 residues. The CDR3 sequence is CAISYRNSGANVLTF. Written as DNA, the CDR3 is TGTGCCATCAGCTACAGGAACTCTGGGGCCAACGTCCTGACTTTC.

This clone turned up a few times. Other DNA sequences from this sample encode an identical CDR3 as well. This rearrangement joins TRBV6-5 to TRBJ1-5; 8 nucleotides align to TRBD1. CDR1 is MNHEY and CDR2 is SVGAGI in the germline V gene. This CDR3 is 13 amino acids long. Trimming removed 5 bases from V and 6 bases from J; junction bases left unmatched: 3. The CDR3 DNA is TGTGCCAGCAGTCAGGGGGCAGGTCAGCCCCAGCATTTT. Protein sequence: CASSQGAGQPQHF.

This rearrangement joins TRBV6-1 to TRBJ2-6; tentatively, D is TRBD1 (5 bases). The CDR3 loop spans 16 amino acids. Between the trimmed V and J ends, which lost 4 bases and 0 bases, there was a span of 10 bases. Germline V lookup: CDR1 MNHNS, CDR2 SASEGT. The chain's CDR3 is CASSGDRHSGANVLTF. The CDR3 coding sequence is TGTGCCAGCAGTGGTGACAGACACTCTGGGGCCAACGTCCTGACTTTC.

This clone was counted once. This chain joins TRBV9 and TRBJ1-5; D uncertain. Germline CDR1 SGDLS, CDR2 YYNGEE. Trimming took 0 bases from V and 0 from J, leaving 7 bases between them. This CDR3 has 15 residues. CDR3 DNA: TGTGCCAGCAGCGTAGCCGGGGATAGCAATCAGCCCCAGCATTTT. Encoded protein: CASSVAGDSNQPQHF.

This chain uses TRBV5-1 with TRBJ1-4; tentatively, D is TRBD1 (6 bases). Per germline, CDR1 SGHRS and CDR2 YFSETQ. V gave up 4 bases and J gave up 0 bases, with 10 bases separating them. This CDR3 spans 15 amino acids. This CDR3 reads CASSVTGSTNEKLFF. Here the CDR3 DNA reads TGCGCCAGCAGCGTAACAGGGTCAACTAATGAAAAACTGTTTTTT.

CDR3 sequence (DNA): TGTGCCATCAGTGCAGGTACAGGGGGACGGAATTCACCCCTCCACTTT. Translating it yields CAISAGTGGRNSPLHF. This chain joins TRBV10-3 and TRBJ1-6; the match to TRBD1 covers 8 bases. Trimming took 4 bases from V and 7 from J; bases not matched to a gene: 9. Per the germline V gene, CDR1 is ENHRY and CDR2 is SYGVKD. The CDR3 is made up of 16 amino acids.

This clone was seen a few times. This sequence joins TRBV7-8 and TRBJ2-7; TRBD2 aligns across 12 bases. This CDR3 is built from 14 residues. V shed 6 bases, J shed 6 bases, and the junction held 6 bases outside the gene matches. CDR1 and CDR2 (germline): SGHVS, FQNEAQ. CDR3: CASSKTSGSSEQYF. In DNA, the CDR3 is TGTGCCAGCAGTAAGACTAGCGGGAGCTCCGAGCAGTACTTC.

The chain joins TRBV28 to TRBJ1-6; 9 positions match TRBD1. The CDR3 sequence is 16 residues long. Per the germline V gene, CDR1 is MDHEN and CDR2 is SYDVKM. The ends lost 3 bases at V and 7 bases at J; junction bases unmatched: 7. The CDR3 DNA is TGTGCCAGCAGTTTTCCCAGACAGGGGGGGAATTCACCCCTCCACTTT. Translating gives CASSFPRQGGNSPLHF.